Presented here are 28 T cell receptor beta chains from one specimen sequenced in a study of blood T cell repertoires in COVID-19. The assay was immunoSEQ multiplex PCR, and TCRdb's table has in-frame clones only and misses some. The table includes about 230,000 clones, around 80% detected once. Specimen: peripheral blood. The receptors were gathered from a man in his forties with active or convalescent COVID-19.

The V call is TRBV18, the J call TRBJ2-1, with 7 bases that match TRBD1. Germline-derived CDR1 and CDR2 are KGHSH and LQKENI. The length of the CDR3 is 17 residues. J was trimmed by 7 bases and V by 3 bases; bases with no gene match: 15. The CDR3 spells CASSPSGLGGLQNEQFF. The CDR3 DNA sequence: TGTGCCAGCTCACCTTCCGGCCTAGGGGGCCTTCAGAATGAGCAGTTCTTC.

This chain uses TRBV27 with TRBJ1-2, with TRBD1 as a possible D gene (5 bases). The V gene lost 3 bases and the J gene lost 8 bases, with 13 bases spanning the gap. Per germline, CDR1 MNHEY and CDR2 SMNVEV (reference sequence). There are 13 residues in the CDR3. Here the CDR3 reads CASSFQGTFGYTF. The CDR3 DNA reads TGTGCCAGCAGTTTCCAGGGCACGTTCGGCTACACCTTC.

Worth noting for this clone: Other DNA sequences in the same sample also yield this CDR3. The chain carries TRBV2 and TRBJ1-4; 7 bases fit TRBD1. In germline, CDR1 is SNHLY, CDR2 FYNNEI. This CDR3 is built from 14 residues. V was pared by 4 bases and J by 8 bases, with 7 bases of the junction left unmatched. The CDR3 here is CASSGQGSGEKLFF. In nucleotides, the CDR3 is TGTGCCAGCAGTGGACAGGGATCCGGGGAAAAACTGTTTTTT.

The rearrangement joins TRBV24-1 to TRBJ2-3; D is perhaps TRBD2 (5 bases). CDR3 length: 15 amino acids. CDR1 and CDR2 from the germline V gene are KGHDR and SFDVKD. V lost 5 bases to trimming and J lost 5 bases, with 16 bases between them. CDR3 residues: CATSGETDYGDTQYF. The CDR3 nucleotides are TGTGCCACCAGTGGGGAGACTGACTATGGAGATACGCAGTATTTT.

The chain combines TRBV19 with TRBJ1-3, with a weak D call TRBD1 (5 bases). CDR1 and CDR2 (germline): LNHDA, SQIVND (reference sequence). The CDR3 covers 16 residues. Trimming removed 3 bases from V and 0 bases from J, with 12 bases in between. Written as DNA, the CDR3 is TGTGCCAGTAGTATTCCGGGGGGGACCTCTGGAAACACCATATATTTT. Amino acid sequence: CASSIPGGTSGNTIYF.

V is TRBV11-3 and J is TRBJ2-1, with 14 positions matching TRBD2. CDR1 and CDR2 from the germline V gene are SGHNT and YENEEA. This CDR3 has 18 residues. The ends lost 5 bases at V and 5 bases at J; junction bases unmatched: 11. CDR3 protein: CASSPGLAGGRVDNEQFF. The CDR3 DNA is TGTGCCAGCAGCCCTGGACTAGCGGGAGGCCGGGTTGACAATGAGCAGTTCTTC.

The gene calls are TRBV6-5 and TRBJ1-6, with D hard to call. With 8 bases removed from V and 5 bases from J, the gap between germline ends came to 10 bases. The germline gives CDR1 MNHEY, CDR2 SVGAGI. There are 13 residues in the CDR3. CDR3 sequence reads: CASARGNNSPLHF. The CDR3 coding sequence is TGTGCCAGCGCTCGGGGAAATAATTCACCCCTCCACTTT.

This sequence joins TRBV18 and TRBJ1-5; no reliable D call. Germline V gene lookup returns CDR1 KGHSH and CDR2 LQKENI. The V end lost 5 bases, the J end lost 5 bases, and 10 bases lay between the germline ends. This CDR3 spans 13 amino acids. The CDR3 reads CASSKVGDQPQHF. As DNA, the CDR3 is TGTGCCAGCTCAAAGGTCGGGGATCAGCCCCAGCATTTT.

The chain combines TRBV30 with TRBJ2-5; no clear D gene. The germline V and J ends were trimmed by 0 bases and 4 bases, with 6 bases remaining between them. Germline assignment: CDR1 GTSNPN and CDR2 SVGIG (reference sequence). This CDR3 comprises 12 residues. CDR3 residues: CAWSVRGETQYF. The CDR3, as DNA: TGTGCCTGGAGTGTACGAGGAGAGACCCAGTACTTC. The whole variable domain, filled in from reference TRBV30 and TRBJ2-5, reads SQTIHQWPATLVQPVGSPLSLECTVEGTSNPNLYWYRQAAGRGLQLLFYSVGIGQISSEVPQNLSASRPQDRQFILSSKKLLLSDSGFYLCAWSVRGETQYFGPGTRLLVL.

This clone appeared a few times. The CDR3 bases are TGTGCCTGGAGCCCGGCGGTAAATTCACCCCTCCACTTT. Protein: CAWSPAVNSPLHF. The chain combines TRBV30 with TRBJ1-6; no definite D call. Germline lookup yields CDR1 GTSNPN and CDR2 SVGIG (reference sequence). The CDR3 loop spans 13 amino acids. Trimming left V 3 bases short and J 7 bases short, with 10 bases between.

The chain combines TRBV24-1 with TRBJ1-2; tentative D call: TRBD1 (6 bases). Germline CDR1 KGHDR, CDR2 SFDVKD. The V end was cut by 9 bases, the J end by 5 bases, with 21 bases between. The CDR3 has 15 amino acids. The CDR3 nucleotides are TGTGCCACCGCCGGGGGGCCTCCTCCCTTTTATGGCTACACCTTC. This translates into CATAGGPPPFYGYTF.

This clone was found once. The chain links TRBV30 to TRBJ1-6; perhaps TRBD1 as D (6 bases). The CDR3 consists of 16 residues. Trimming cost V 5 bases and J 7 bases, with 21 bases left between them. Germline-derived CDR1 and CDR2 are GTSNPN and SVGIG (reference sequence). Here the CDR3 DNA reads TGTGCCTGGCACACACCGAGCGGGACACCCAATTCACCCCTCCACTTT. This gives the protein CAWHTPSGTPNSPLHF.

V gene TRBV18 combines with J gene TRBJ1-4, with unresolved D. The CDR3 has 15 residues. Germline loops: CDR1 KGHSH, CDR2 LQKENI. V lost 4 bases and J lost 8, with 17 bases in between. This CDR3 reads CASSLRTGSVEKLFF. The CDR3 DNA reads TGTGCCAGCTCACTACGGACGGGAAGCGTCGAAAAACTGTTTTTT.

This clone was recorded once. The chain joins TRBV27 to TRBJ1-2; possible D gene TRBD1, 5 bases. V was trimmed by 8 bases and J by 7 bases, leaving 20 bases between them. The CDR3 is made up of 14 amino acids. CDR1 is MNHEY and CDR2 is SMNVEV in the germline V gene (reference sequence). This CDR3 is CASGDSRQIGGYTF. The DNA for the CDR3 is TGTGCCAGCGGGGACTCGCGTCAAATTGGTGGCTACACCTTC.

This clone was recorded many times. This sequence joins TRBV6-2 or TRBV6-3 and TRBJ2-5; TRBD1 agrees at 8 bases. V dropped 4 bases and J dropped 2; count of bases not matched to a gene: 3. CDR1 is MNHEY, CDR2 SVGEGT, per germline. This CDR3 contains 14 residues. The CDR3 here is CASSSGQGQETQYF. CDR3 nucleotide sequence: TGTGCCAGCAGTTCTGGACAGGGTCAAGAGACCCAGTACTTC.

The chain couples TRBV5-4 to TRBJ2-1; perhaps TRBD2 as D (5 bases). Germline CDR1 is SGHNT and CDR2 is YYREEE (reference sequence). Trimming shortened V by 0 bases and J by 3 bases, and 10 bases separated the two germline ends. The CDR3 runs 15 residues. The CDR3: CASSLGAALYNEQFF. The CDR3 DNA sequence: TGTGCCAGCAGCTTGGGAGCGGCACTCTACAATGAGCAGTTCTTC.

The V gene is TRBV13, the J gene TRBJ2-3; 10 bases match TRBD2. Trimming took 5 bases from V and 3 from J; bases not matched to a gene: 14. The CDR3 contains 18 residues. Germline CDR1 reads PRHDT; CDR2 reads FYEKMQ (reference sequence). The CDR3 region has the DNA TGTGCCAGCAGCCTTATTCCCCGACTAGCGGGTCGGACAGATACGCAGTATTTT. Translating it yields CASSLIPRLAGRTDTQYF.

This chain joins TRBV30 and TRBJ2-5, with 7 bases aligning to TRBD1. Germline loops: CDR1 GTSNPN, CDR2 SVGIG (reference sequence). The CDR3 length is 13 residues. Germline trimming cut 3 bases from V and 8 bases from J; bases unmatched to any gene: 9. The CDR3 protein is CAWSPQGDPTQYF. CDR3 sequence (DNA): TGTGCCTGGAGCCCTCAGGGGGACCCTACCCAGTACTTC.

CDR3 in amino acids: CASSLGRLYGYTF. The CDR3 DNA reads as TGTGCCAGCAGTTTGGGGCGGCTATATGGCTACACCTTC. The chain combines TRBV12-3 or TRBV12-4 with TRBJ1-2; weak D call: TRBD1 (5 bases). The CDR3 loop spans 13 amino acids. Trimming took 3 bases from V and 5 from J, leaving 10 bases between them.

The chain combines TRBV28 with TRBJ2-3; 7 bases match TRBD1. V lost 3 bases to trimming and J lost 3 bases; unmatched junction nucleotides: 3. CDR1 is MDHEN and CDR2 is SYDVKM in the germline V gene. The CDR3 length is 14 residues. This CDR3 reads CASSFQTGTDTQYF. The CDR3, as DNA: TGTGCCAGCAGTTTTCAGACAGGGACAGATACGCAGTATTTT.

This chain uses TRBV27 with TRBJ1-6, with 8 bases that match TRBD1. The CDR3 contains 15 residues. The J segment lost 7 bases and the V segment lost 5 bases, leaving 7 bases of the junction unmatched. The germline CDR1 and CDR2 sequences are MNHEY and SMNVEV (reference sequence). The CDR3 nucleotides are TGTGCCAGCAGTATGTACAGGGGGAGAAATTCACCCCTCCACTTT. Protein: CASSMYRGRNSPLHF.

Notes on this clone: In the same sample, other DNA sequences code for this CDR3. V gene TRBV2 combines with J gene TRBJ1-2; TRBD1 matches at 10 bases. With V trimmed by 5 bases and J by 3 bases, 3 bases remained unmatched. CDR1 is SNHLY, CDR2 FYNNEI, per germline. The CDR3 sequence is 14 residues long. The CDR3 coding sequence is TGTGCCAGCAGTCCCGGGACAGGGGACTATGGCTACACCTTC. Its translation: CASSPGTGDYGYTF. Full variable domain (remainder filled in from reference TRBV2 and TRBJ1-2): EPEVTQTPSHQVTQMGQEVILRCVPISNHLYFYWYRQILGQKVEFLVSFYNNEISEKSEIFDDQFSVERPDGSNFTLKIRSTKLEDSAMYFCASSPGTGDYGYTFGSGTRLTVV.

The genes are TRBV7-9 and TRBJ1-2, with D possibly matching TRBD1 (5 bases). The CDR3 consists of 16 residues. The V gene lost 3 bases and the J gene lost 8 bases, with 22 bases spanning the gap. CDR1 SEHNR and CDR2 FQNEAQ come from the germline V gene (reference sequence). The CDR3 here is CASSFYPFVDSTGYTF. The CDR3 bases are TGTGCCAGCAGCTTTTACCCCTTTGTTGACAGTACAGGCTACACCTTC.

V is TRBV4-1 and J is TRBJ1-2; D unresolved. The germline gives CDR1 MGHRA, CDR2 YSYEKL. The CDR3 contains 15 residues. V shed 0 bases and J shed 4 bases, with 12 bases lying between them. CDR3 residues: CASSQERGLGYGYTF. The CDR3 nucleotides read TGCGCCAGCAGCCAAGAACGGGGTTTAGGCTATGGCTACACCTTC.

The V gene is TRBV28, the J gene TRBJ1-1, with D possibly TRBD1 on 5 matching bases. V gave up 6 bases and J gave up 4 bases, with 15 bases separating them. The CDR3 totals 14 residues. Germline values: CDR1 MDHEN, CDR2 SYDVKM. CDR3 DNA: TGTGCCAGCAGCCCTTTAAGGGGAACCACTGAAGCTTTCTTT. This encodes CASSPLRGTTEAFF.

This clone was observed a few times. This rearrangement joins TRBV30 to TRBJ2-1; 11 bases fit TRBD2. Germline values: CDR1 GTSNPN, CDR2 SVGIG (reference sequence). The CDR3 has 15 amino acids. V was clipped by 0 bases and J by 10 bases; unmatched bases: 8. CDR3 amino acids: CAWSVRLAGGHEQFF. The CDR3 DNA sequence: TGTGCCTGGAGTGTACGGCTAGCGGGGGGCCACGAGCAGTTCTTC.

The genes are TRBV5-1 and TRBJ2-7, with 8 bases identical to TRBD1. Germline-derived CDR1 and CDR2 are SGHRS and YFSETQ. Losses at the gene ends were 0 bases for V and 7 bases for J; bases not matched to a gene: 12. CDR3 length: 16 amino acids. DNA for the CDR3: TGCGCCAGCAGCTTGGCCCCGGGACAGGAGAGTAGGGAGCAGTACTTC. Protein sequence: CASSLAPGQESREQYF.

The sample holds one count of this clone. The V gene is TRBV6-6, the J gene TRBJ1-2, with D maybe TRBD1 (6 bases). Germline V lookup: CDR1 MNHNY, CDR2 SVGAGI (reference sequence). Deletions cut 4 bases from V and 8 bases from J, with 14 bases between. This CDR3 region has 13 residues. The CDR3 is CASSSMDSGGYTF. The CDR3, as DNA: TGTGCCAGCAGTTCCATGGACAGCGGAGGCTACACCTTC.